This T cell receptor (beta chain) was retrieved from a study of T cells in Graves' hyperthyroidism and ophthalmopathy (dated by TCRdb to between 2017 and 2020). About the full investigation: Peripheral blood samples were taken at the time of initial diagnosis, prior to any treatment. A discovery cohort of about a hundred patients, approximately 44 with Graves' ophthalmopathy and about 58 with stable Graves' hyperthyroidism, was used to find distinguishing TCR V-J signatures. Prospective prediction of ophthalmopathy was tested in an independent validation cohort consisting of fewer than 20 hyperthyroidism patients and 15 or so patients who later progressed to ophthalmopathy. The 90 or so discovery patients were randomly split 7:3 into training and test sets. The study also compared thyroid tissue and blood T-cell repertoires from over 5 Graves' hyperthyroidism patients. After sampling, hyperthyroidism patients received methimazole starting at 30 mg daily, and ophthalmopathy patients received high-dose intravenous methylprednisolone. TCR Vbeta CDR3 sequencing of roughly 140 peripheral blood samples (roughly 43 ophthalmopathy, 70 to 85 hyperthyroidism and approximately 17 progressor patients) is reported in the paper. What the research found in general, with its limitations: Most expanded thyroid clonotypes (frequency above 0.001) were also found in blood, which suggests that blood repertoires may mirror thyroid immune responses. A model built on a 13 V-J signature distinguished ophthalmopathy from stable hyperthyroidism, reaching 85% to 90% sensitivity and 81.08% specificity in cross-validation and 80%/75% in testing. Sample size was not statistically predetermined, and blinding of investigators to group allocation was not performed. In validation, the model predicted progression to ophthalmopathy with about 71% sensitivity and roughly 75% specificity, a median of 6.5 months before onset.

Stable Graves' hyperthyroidism was defined as no progression to ophthalmopathy during 18 months of follow-up. Hyperthyroidism patients were newly diagnosed, with disease duration under 2 months, and aged 18 to 65 years. Patients with uncontrolled infections, other autoimmune diseases, pregnancy or lactation were excluded. Diagnoses relied on clinical symptoms, serum thyroxine and TRAb, thyroid ultrasound and orbital computed tomography. PBMCs were separated from roughly 10 ml of fresh peripheral blood using Ficoll-Paque density gradient centrifugation. Total RNA was extracted using Trizol reagent, and RNA quality was assessed on an Agilent 2100 Bioanalyzer. V sheds 6 bases and J sheds 14 bases, leaving 20 bases between their ends. The CDR3 holds 13 amino acids from the cysteine to the phenylalanine. Only the CDR3 portion is preserved as DNA: 39 bases, with reading frame beginning at the first base.

TCR beta CDR3 regions were amplified from RNA transcripts. For the first round of RT-PCR on the TCR CDR3, the HTBI primer set was used together with the Qiagen OneStep RT-PCR kit. The libraries were constructed in a second round of multiplex PCR and then size-selected and purified. The libraries were sequenced on an Illumina HiSeq2000 using paired-end 100 bp reads. The paper's data handling went like this. SOAPnuke was used to process the raw data, removing reads that contained adapters or uncalled bases, had a mean Phred below 15, or lacked an exact match to the constant primer or identifier. COPE v1.2.5 was used to merge high-quality paired reads, and clonotypes were defined as unique nucleotide sequences. MiTCR v1.1 was used to align clonotypes to the IMGT TRBV, TRBD and TRBJ reference segments. Only V-J combinations with frequency above 0.0001, covering 99% to 99.2% of repertoires, were analysed. A TCS score was defined as the ratio of F50 (clonal expansion) to E x V (chaos), with BLOSUM62-based TCRdist applied between CDR3 peptides within each V-J. Welch's t-statistics and random forest reduced roughly 540 V-J features to roughly 13, which were used in a naive Bayes classifier (R e1071). The similarity between thyroid and blood repertoires was quantified using the Morisita-Horn index. The public reads were reprocessed in TCRdb via fastp at Q25 and MiXCR, keeping in-frame beta chains. Records with the same CDR3 protein are collapsed into one entry carrying the most frequent genes and DNA. What appears here as the V and J calls and clone size reflects TCRdb's work, not the paper's. For this sample there are about 840,000 distinct CDR3 sequences; around 39% appear just once. The leading ten clones occupy 8.9% of the sample.

In this sample, this clonotype turned up once. This clone's antigen is unknown. No base-level quality is on record; no much larger clone is a single base apart. A solitary read yields weak support. Sequencing input: blood. This TCR came from a man between 18 and 35 years old with Graves' hyperthyroidism. The rearranged chain carries TRBV12-3 or TRBV12-4 and TRBJ1-5, with no D gene named confidently. The CDR3 loop reads CASRPTDGSAEHF. Read as DNA, the sequence is TGTGCCAGCAGACCAACGGACGGATCTGCCGAGCATTTT.